This T cell receptor (beta chain) was sequenced during a study of blood T cell repertoires in COVID-19. Overall study context: Samples came from the United States, Italy and Spain, spanning acute and convalescent COVID-19.

Sequenced by immunoSEQ multiplex PCR; TCRdb stores in-frame clones only, minus some. This table has approximately 50,000 clones, roughly four fifths appearing once. Followed over time, Seattle patients had been enrolled while infection was active. The CDR3 contains 15 residues. The V gene's germline CDR1 is SGHVS and CDR2 FNYEAQ. Trimming left V 3 bases short and J 3 bases short, with 12 bases between. The receptor was isolated from a woman at least 80 years old with COVID-19, enrolled during active disease. The specimen was peripheral blood. The gene calls are TRBV7-6 and TRBJ1-3, with a tentative D call TRBD1 (6 bases). In DNA form, the CDR3 reads TGTGCCAGCAGCTTGATGGGGGCGGGTGGAAACACCATATATTTT. Protein sequence: CASSLMGAGGNTIYF.